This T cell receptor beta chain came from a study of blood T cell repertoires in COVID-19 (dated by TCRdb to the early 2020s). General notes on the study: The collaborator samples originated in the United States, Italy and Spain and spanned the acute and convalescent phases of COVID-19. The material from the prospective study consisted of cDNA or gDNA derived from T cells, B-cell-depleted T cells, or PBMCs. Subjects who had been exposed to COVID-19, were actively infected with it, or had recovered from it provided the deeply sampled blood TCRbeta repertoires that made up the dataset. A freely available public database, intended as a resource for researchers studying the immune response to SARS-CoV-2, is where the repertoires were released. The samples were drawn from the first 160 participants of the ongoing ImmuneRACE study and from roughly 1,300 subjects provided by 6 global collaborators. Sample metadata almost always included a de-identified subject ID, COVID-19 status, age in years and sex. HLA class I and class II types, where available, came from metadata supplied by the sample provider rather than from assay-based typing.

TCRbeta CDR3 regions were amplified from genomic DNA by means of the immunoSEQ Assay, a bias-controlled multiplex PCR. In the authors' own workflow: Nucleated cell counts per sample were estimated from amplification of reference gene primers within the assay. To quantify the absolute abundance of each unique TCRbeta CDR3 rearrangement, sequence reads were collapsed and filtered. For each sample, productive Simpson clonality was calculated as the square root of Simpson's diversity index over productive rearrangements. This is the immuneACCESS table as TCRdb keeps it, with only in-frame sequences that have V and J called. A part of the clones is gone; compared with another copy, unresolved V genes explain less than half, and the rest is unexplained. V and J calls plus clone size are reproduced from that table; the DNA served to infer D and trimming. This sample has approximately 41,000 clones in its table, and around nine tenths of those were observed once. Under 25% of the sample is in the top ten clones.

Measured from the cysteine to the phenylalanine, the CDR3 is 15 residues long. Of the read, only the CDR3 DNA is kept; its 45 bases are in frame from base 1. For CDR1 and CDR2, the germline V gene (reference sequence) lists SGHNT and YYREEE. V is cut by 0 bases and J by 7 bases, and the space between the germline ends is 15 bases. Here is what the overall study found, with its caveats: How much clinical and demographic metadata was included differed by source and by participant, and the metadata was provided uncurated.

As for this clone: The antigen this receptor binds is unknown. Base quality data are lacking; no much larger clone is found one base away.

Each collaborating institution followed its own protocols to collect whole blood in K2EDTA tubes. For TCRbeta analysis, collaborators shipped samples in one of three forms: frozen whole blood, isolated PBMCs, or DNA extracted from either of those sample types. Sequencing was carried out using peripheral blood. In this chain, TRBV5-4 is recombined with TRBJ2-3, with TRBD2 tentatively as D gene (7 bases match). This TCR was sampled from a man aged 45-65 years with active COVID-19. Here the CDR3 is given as CASSLGAGASHTQYF. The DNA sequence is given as TGTGCCAGCAGCTTGGGGGCGGGGGCGTCTCATACGCAGTATTTT. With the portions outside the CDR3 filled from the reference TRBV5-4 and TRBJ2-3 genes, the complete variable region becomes ETGVTQSPTHLIKTRGQQVTLRCSSQSGHNTVSWYQQALGQGPQFIFQYYREEENGRGNFPPRFSGLQFPNYSSELNVNALELDDSALYLCASSLGAGASHTQYFGPGTRLTVL.